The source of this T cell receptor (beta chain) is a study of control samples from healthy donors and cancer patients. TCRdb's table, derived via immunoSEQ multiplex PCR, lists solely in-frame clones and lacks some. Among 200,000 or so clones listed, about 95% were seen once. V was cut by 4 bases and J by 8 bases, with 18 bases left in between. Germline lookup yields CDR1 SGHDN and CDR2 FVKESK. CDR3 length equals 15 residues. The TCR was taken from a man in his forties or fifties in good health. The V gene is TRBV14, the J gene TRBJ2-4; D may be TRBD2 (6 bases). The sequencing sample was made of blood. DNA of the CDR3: TGTGCCAGCAGCCCCCTCCCCGGGAGACCGGACATTCAGTACTTC. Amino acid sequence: CASSPLPGRPDIQYF.